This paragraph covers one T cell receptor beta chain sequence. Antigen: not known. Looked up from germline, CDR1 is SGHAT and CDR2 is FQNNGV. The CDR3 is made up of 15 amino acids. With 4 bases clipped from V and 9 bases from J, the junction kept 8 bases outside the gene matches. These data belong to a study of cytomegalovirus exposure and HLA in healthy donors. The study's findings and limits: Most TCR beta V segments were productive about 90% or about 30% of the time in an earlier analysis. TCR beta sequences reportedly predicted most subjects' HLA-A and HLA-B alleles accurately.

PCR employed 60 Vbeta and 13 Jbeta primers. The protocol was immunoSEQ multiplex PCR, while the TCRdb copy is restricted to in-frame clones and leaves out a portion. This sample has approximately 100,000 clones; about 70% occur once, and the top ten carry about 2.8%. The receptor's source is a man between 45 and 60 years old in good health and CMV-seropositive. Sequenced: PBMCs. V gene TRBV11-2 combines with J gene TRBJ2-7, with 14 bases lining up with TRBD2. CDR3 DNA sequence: TGTGCCAGCAGCTGGGGACTAGCGGGGGCCCGGAGGCAGTACTTC. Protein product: CASSWGLAGARRQYF.